This T cell receptor (beta chain) was documented in a study of blood T cell repertoires in COVID-19. Whole-study context: There were acute and convalescent COVID-19 samples, and they came from the United States, Italy and Spain. PBMCs, B-cell-depleted T cells, or T cells provided the cDNA or gDNA that made up the material.

In the authors' methods: Amplifying reference gene primers gave estimates of nucleated cell counts. The data were produced by immunoSEQ multiplex PCR, yet TCRdb's version contains in-frame clones alone and is incomplete. That table gives V, J and clone size, and the DNA gave D and trimming. The table lists more than 200,000 clones, more than 60% of them singletons, with over 3% in the top ten. Remarks on this clone: Other DNA sequences within the sample encode an identical CDR3.

This CDR3 is 13 amino acids long. V lost 2 bases and J 4 bases, leaving 6 bases between the germline ends. Germline V gives CDR1 SGHTA, CDR2 FQGTGA. The sequenced material came from peripheral blood. V gene TRBV7-3 combines with J gene TRBJ1-5; D is ambiguous. The TCR originated in a woman aged 40 to 50 with active or convalescent COVID-19. This chain's CDR3 is CASSLRGNQPQHF. The CDR3 DNA is TGTGCCAGCAGCTTACGGGGTAATCAGCCCCAGCATTTT.